This T cell receptor (beta chain) was found in a study of cytomegalovirus exposure and HLA in healthy donors. The PCR was carried out with 60 Vbeta primers and 13 Jbeta primers. Sequenced by immunoSEQ multiplex PCR; TCRdb stores in-frame clones only, minus some. The sample comprises some 110,000 clones, roughly 70% of which are singletons, and around 1.2% rests with the top ten. This receptor was obtained from a man aged 35-49 years in good health and CMV-seronegative. Material: PBMCs.

The CDR3 protein is CASSLDGLGGRGPEQYF. As DNA, the CDR3 is TGTGCCAGCAGCTTAGATGGCCTCGGTGGCAGGGGGCCCGAGCAGTACTTC. The chain recombines TRBV11-3 with TRBJ2-7, with TRBD1 matching over 8 bases. The V segment lost 0 bases and the J segment 6 bases; nucleotides outside the gene matches: 13. The length of the CDR3 is 17 residues. Germline-derived CDR1 and CDR2 are SGHNT and YENEEA. Drawing the rest from reference TRBV11-3 and TRBJ2-7, the complete variable domain is EAGVVQSPRYKIIEKKQPVAFWCNPISGHNTLYWYLQNLGQGPELLIRYENEEAVDDSQLPKDRFSAERLKGVDSTLKIQPAELGDSAVYLCASSLDGLGGRGPEQYFGPGTRLTVT.